The 20 T cell receptor beta chains given below trace back to one sample, sequenced in a study of CD8 T cells in ankylosing spondylitis. Study findings and constraints: In ankylosing spondylitis blood, a motif of 7 to 9 highly homologous TCR beta variants appeared characteristic.

The antigens of these receptors remain unknown. TCRdb reprocessed the 5' RACE reads with MiXCR, giving one entry per CDR3 protein. The table shows 200,000 to 250,000 distinct CDR3 sequences, with around 18% occurring only once. The source material was blood, either unsorted or a sorted T cell fraction (not recorded which). All receptors derive from a male donor with ankylosing spondylitis.

This clonotype was recorded at least ten times. This chain connects TRBV28 to TRBJ2-1; 8 nucleotides agree with TRBD1. Looked up from germline, CDR1 is MDHEN and CDR2 is SYDVKM. The CDR3 extends over 14 amino acids. V was clipped by 3 bases and J by 6 bases; unmatched bases: 4. DNA of the CDR3: TGTGCCAGCAGTTTTGCAGGGGGCGGCAATGAGCAGTTCTTC. This translates into CASSFAGGGNEQFF.

The table lists this clonotype with a few counts. The chain has TRBV10-3 and TRBJ2-7; D not resolved. CDR3 length: 12 residues. The V gene's germline CDR1 is ENHRY and CDR2 SYGVKD. V dropped 2 bases and J dropped 3 bases, with 5 bases sitting between them. In nucleotides, the CDR3 is TGTGCCATCAGTGAGGCCCACTACGAGCAGTACTTC. It encodes CAISEAHYEQYF.

Here the CDR3 reads CASSPQGGGSSYEQYF. CDR3 coding DNA: TGCGCCAGCAGCCCTCAGGGCGGTGGGAGCTCCTACGAGCAGTACTTC. The chain carries TRBV4-1 and TRBJ2-7; the D gene could be TRBD1 or TRBD2 (5 bases each). This CDR3 spans 16 amino acids. CDR1 is MGHRA, CDR2 YSYEKL, per germline. Trimming left V 4 bases short and J 0 bases short, with 16 bases between.

A few counts support this clonotype. V gene TRBV7-9 combines with J gene TRBJ2-5; possibly TRBD2 for D (5 bases). V was pared by 4 bases and J by 3 bases, with 18 bases between. The germline V gene encodes CDR1 SEHNR and CDR2 FQNEAQ (reference sequence). This CDR3 comprises 16 residues. CDR3 in DNA: TGTGCCAGCAGCTCCACTACTGCGGCAGCGGAAGAGACCCAGTACTTC. As protein: CASSSTTAAAEETQYF.

In nucleotides, the CDR3 is TGTGCCAGCAGCTCAGGGACTTCTTACTCCTACGAGCAGTACTTC. Amino acid sequence: CASSSGTSYSYEQYF. The rearrangement joins TRBV7-2 to TRBJ2-7, with D perhaps TRBD2 (6 bases). Germline V gene data show CDR1 as SGHTA and CDR2 as FQGNSA. This CDR3 has 15 residues. V shed 4 bases and J shed 0 bases, with 13 bases lying between them.

This clonotype occurred a few times. The V gene is TRBV4-1, the J gene TRBJ2-1; 7 bases fit TRBD2. V shed 2 bases and J 0 bases; nucleotides not matched to a gene: 1. This CDR3 contains 15 residues. The germline gives CDR1 MGHRA, CDR2 YSYEKL. This CDR3 is CASSQSGTSYNEQFF. Written as DNA, the CDR3 is TGCGCCAGCAGCCAAAGCGGGACCTCCTACAATGAGCAGTTCTTC.

The J gene is TRBJ2-7, the V gene TRBV7-6; 11 nucleotides align to TRBD1. This CDR3 region has 14 residues. The J segment lost 5 bases and the V segment lost 4 bases, leaving 4 bases of the junction unmatched. Germline V gene lookup returns CDR1 SGHVS and CDR2 FNYEAQ. The CDR3 loop is CASSYGTGGHEQYF. The CDR3 coding sequence is TGTGCCAGCAGCTACGGGACAGGGGGTCACGAGCAGTACTTC.

This chain links TRBV4-1 with TRBJ1-1, with D possibly TRBD1 on 5 matching bases. CDR1 and CDR2 from the germline V gene are MGHRA and YSYEKL. V gave up 2 bases and J gave up 11 bases, with 18 bases separating them. There are 14 residues in the CDR3. In nucleotides, the CDR3 is TGCGCCAGCAGCCAACAGGGACCGGCTTTGGACGCTTTCTTT. It codes for CASSQQGPALDAFF.

The chain is built from TRBV19 and TRBJ2-1; 10 bases fit TRBD2. The V gene's germline CDR1 is LNHDA and CDR2 SQIVND (reference sequence). There are 13 residues in the CDR3. Germline trimming cut 7 bases from V and 6 bases from J; bases unmatched to any gene: 3. DNA of the CDR3: TGTGCCAGTAACCTAGCGGGAGTCAATGAGCAGTTCTTC. This encodes CASNLAGVNEQFF. Together with reference TRBV19 and TRBJ2-1, the CDR3 gives the full variable domain: DGGITQSPKYLFRKEGQNVTLSCEQNLNHDAMYWYRQDPGQGLRLIYYSQIVNDFQKGDIAEGYSVSREKKESFPLTVTSAQKNPTAFYLCASNLAGVNEQFFGPGTRLTVL.

There are a few counts of this clonotype. This chain joins TRBV18 and TRBJ2-5; possibly TRBD2 for D (5 bases). The CDR3 is made up of 16 amino acids. Germline lookup yields CDR1 KGHSH and CDR2 LQKENI. The V end lost 1 base, the J end lost 1 base, and 13 bases lay between the germline ends. In nucleotides, the CDR3 is TGTGCCAGCTCACCACAAAATAGTCGGGGCCAAGAGACCCAGTACTTC. It encodes CASSPQNSRGQETQYF. The full variable domain, in which reference TRBV18 and TRBJ2-5 provide the parts outside the CDR3, is NAGVMQNPRHLVRRRGQEARLRCSPMKGHSHVYWYRQLPEEGLKFMVYLQKENIIDESGMPKERFSAEFPKEGPSILRIQQVVRGDSAAYFCASSPQNSRGQETQYFGPGTRLLVL.

This clonotype has only a few counts. The chain recombines TRBV6-1 with TRBJ2-1, with TRBD1 identical over 7 bases. Per the germline V gene, CDR1 is MNHNS and CDR2 is SASEGT. After removal of 5 bases from V and 2 bases from J, the junction contained 9 bases not matched to a gene. CDR3 length: 16 amino acids. The chain's CDR3 is CASSPITGVAYNEQFF. The DNA for the CDR3 is TGTGCCAGCAGTCCAATCACAGGGGTAGCCTACAATGAGCAGTTCTTC.

The chain is built from TRBV7-9 and TRBJ2-2; D not certain. V was shortened by 9 bases and J by 4 bases, with 9 bases between the two germline ends. Germline-derived CDR1 and CDR2 are SEHNR and FQNEAQ (reference sequence). This CDR3 comprises 12 residues. CDR3 sequence: CASIRPTGELFF. Here the CDR3 DNA reads TGTGCCAGTATACGGCCCACCGGGGAGCTGTTTTTT.

V usage is TRBV27 and J usage is TRBJ1-5, with 10 nucleotides matching TRBD1. The trim removed 5 bases at V and 5 bases at J, leaving 6 bases unmatched. The CDR3 has 15 amino acids. Germline assignment: CDR1 MNHEY and CDR2 SMNVEV (reference sequence). The CDR3 sequence: CASSRRQGADQPQHF. For the CDR3, the DNA is TGTGCCAGCAGTCGAAGACAGGGGGCAGATCAGCCCCAGCATTTT.

The V and J genes are TRBV4-1 and TRBJ2-5; the D is unclear. The germline V gene encodes CDR1 MGHRA and CDR2 YSYEKL. With 0 bases removed from V and 2 bases from J, the gap between germline ends came to 19 bases. This CDR3 region has 18 residues. CDR3: CASSQEASGSGAQETQYF. CDR3 nucleotides: TGCGCCAGCAGCCAAGAAGCCTCCGGGTCTGGCGCACAAGAGACCCAGTACTTC.

In its sample, this clonotype was seen a few times. This CDR3 reads CASGLNGYGYTF. CDR3 bases: TGTGCTAGTGGTTTGAACGGGTATGGCTACACCTTC. The chain joins TRBV12-5 to TRBJ1-2; no clear D. The CDR3 runs 12 residues. Trimming took off 2 bases at V and 5 bases at J, with 6 bases between the two ends. Germline V gene lookup returns CDR1 LGHNT and CDR2 FRNRAP.

In its sample, this clonotype was seen a few times. The chain uses TRBV20-1 and TRBJ2-5; 9 nucleotides align to TRBD2. The CDR3 runs 14 residues. Unmatched junction bases numbered 2, after V lost 2 bases and J lost 1 base. Germline assignment: CDR1 DFQATT and CDR2 SNEGSKA (reference sequence). In DNA form, the CDR3 reads TGCAGTGCTAGAAGGGGACTAGCCCAAGAGACCCAGTACTTC. Amino acid sequence: CSARRGLAQETQYF.

The rearrangement links TRBV30 to TRBJ2-3; TRBD1 matches 8 bases. Germline values: CDR1 GTSNPN, CDR2 SVGIG (reference sequence). The CDR3 runs to 12 residues. V shed 5 bases and J 10 bases; nucleotides not matched to a gene: 8. CDR3 DNA sequence: TGTGCCTGGGGCCCCGGGACAGGCGCGCAGTATTTT. Encoded protein: CAWGPGTGAQYF.

A few counts support this clonotype. The rearrangement links TRBV3-1 to TRBJ2-7; 7 nucleotides agree with TRBD2. The V and J ends lost 1 base and 6 bases, in that order; junction bases with no gene match: 9. Germline CDR1 LGHDT, CDR2 YNNKEL (reference sequence). There are 15 residues in the CDR3. This chain's CDR3 is CASSQVAGAVSEQYF. The CDR3 DNA is TGTGCCAGCAGCCAAGTCGCGGGAGCGGTAAGCGAGCAGTACTTC.

This clonotype was seen only a few times. This chain joins TRBV20-1 and TRBJ1-2; 10 nucleotides align to TRBD1. The CDR3 sequence is 14 residues long. From germline, CDR1 is DFQATT and CDR2 SNEGSKA (reference sequence). Trimming took 5 bases from V and 2 from J; bases not matched to a gene: 5. CDR3: CSAPPGQGNYGYTF. DNA of the CDR3: TGCAGTGCTCCCCCGGGACAGGGGAACTATGGCTACACCTTC.

Only a few counts were recorded for this clonotype. As DNA, the CDR3 is TGTGCCAGCAGCTTAGGAGGGACCCCGGACACAGATACGCAGTATTTT. Protein product: CASSLGGTPDTDTQYF. The chain joins TRBV9 to TRBJ2-3; D may be TRBD2 (6 bases). The V end was cut by 4 bases, the J end by 2 bases, with 17 bases between. The CDR3 length is 16 residues. The germline gives CDR1 SGDLS, CDR2 YYNGEE.